The rows below give T cell receptor beta chains drawn from one sample of a study of blood T cell repertoires in COVID-19. Using immunoSEQ multiplex PCR, the repertoire was profiled, and TCRdb retains in-frame clones only, with some absent. The sample has 75,000 or so clones, around 90% seen once. Specimen: peripheral blood. These receptors all come from a man aged 45-60 years with acute or convalescent COVID-19. Each CDR3 is given with its conserved first and last residue. The order of the fields is clone size, J gene, V gene, D gene, CDR3 protein, CDR3 DNA. A D gene is named only where the DNA matches it firmly. For some rows the clone size is stated as once, few or many, or as a class when expanded; others skip it.

. TRBJ1-6 TRBV5-1 TRBD1 CASSSYGQGTGSPLHF TGCGCCAGCAGCTCCTACGGACAGGGAACCGGTTCACCCCTCCACTTT
. TRBJ2-2 TRBV5-1 TRBD1 CASSTYRGTGELFF TGCGCCAGCAGCACGTACAGGGGGACCGGGGAGCTGTTTTTT
. TRBJ1-6 TRBV4-1 TRBD1 CASSQDVGQDYNSPLHF TGCGCCAGCAGCCAAGATGTTGGACAGGACTATAATTCACCCCTCCACTTT
. TRBJ2-1 TRBV10-3 TRBD1 CAIKGDRGPTEQFF TGTGCCATCAAGGGGGACAGGGGGCCTACTGAGCAGTTCTTC
. TRBJ2-7 TRBV19 TRBD2 CASSHTGTSVDEQYF TGTGCCAGTAGCCATACTGGGACTAGCGTCGACGAGCAGTACTTC
once TRBJ2-2 TRBV9 TRBD2 CASSVGGGYTGELFF TGTGCCAGCAGCGTTGGCGGGGGTTACACCGGGGAGCTGTTTTTT
few TRBJ1-3 TRBV11-2 . CASSLGLSGNTIYF TGTGCCAGCAGCTTAGGGCTCTCTGGAAACACCATATATTTT
. TRBJ2-1 TRBV11-2 . CASSLGTENEQFF TGTGCCAGCAGCTTAGGGACAGAGAATGAGCAGTTCTTC
. TRBJ1-1 TRBV5-1 TRBD1 CASSFSGGGAEAFF TGCGCCAGCAGCTTTTCAGGGGGAGGCGCTGAAGCTTTCTTT
. TRBJ2-2 TRBV6-6 TRBD1 CASRGQGIGELFF TGTGCCAGCAGAGGACAGGGAATCGGGGAGCTGTTTTTT
. TRBJ1-2 TRBV24-1 . CATSGDTNYGYTF TGTGCCACCAGTGGGGACACCAACTATGGCTACACCTTC
. TRBJ2-3 TRBV6-4 TRBD1 CASSVTGGVSTDTQYF TGTGCCAGCAGCGTTACAGGGGGAGTTAGCACAGATACGCAGTATTTT
. TRBJ2-3 TRBV3-1/TRBV3-2 TRBD1 CASSLGQLSTDTQYF TGTGCCAGCAGCCTGGGACAGTTAAGCACAGATACGCAGTATTTT
. TRBJ2-3 TRBV5-4 . CASSFAQRVTDTQYF TGTGCCAGCAGCTTCGCGCAGCGGGTCACAGATACGCAGTATTTT
. TRBJ1-1 TRBV7-2 TRBD1 CASSSWAGQAWEHTEAFF TGTGCCAGCAGCTCCTGGGCGGGACAGGCATGGGAACACACTGAAGCTTTCTTT
. TRBJ1-1 TRBV28 TRBD1 CASSLEGQGKRYEAFF TGTGCCAGCAGTCTAGAGGGACAGGGGAAAAGATATGAAGCTTTCTTT
. TRBJ1-2 TRBV5-6 . CASSFSGSGRANFF TGTGCCAGCAGCTTCTCTGGGTCCGGCAGGGCAAACTTCTTC
. TRBJ1-2 TRBV10-3 TRBD1 CAISSTGGNGYTF TGTGCCATCAGCTCGACAGGGGGTAATGGCTACACCTTC
few TRBJ2-1 TRBV9 TRBD2 CASSKSGGRYNEQFF TGTGCCAGCAGCAAGAGCGGGGGGCGCTACAATGAGCAGTTCTTC
. TRBJ1-1 TRBV25-1 . CASRKEGRINTEAFF TGTGCCAGCCGAAAGGAGGGCAGAATAAACACTGAAGCTTTCTTT
. TRBJ1-6 TRBV10-1 TRBD1 CASKGAGNSPLHF TGCGCCAGCAAGGGGGCCGGGAATTCACCCCTCCACTTT
. TRBJ2-1 TRBV19 . CASSIDLSGYNEQFF TGTGCCAGTAGTATAGATCTATCAGGGTACAATGAGCAGTTCTTC